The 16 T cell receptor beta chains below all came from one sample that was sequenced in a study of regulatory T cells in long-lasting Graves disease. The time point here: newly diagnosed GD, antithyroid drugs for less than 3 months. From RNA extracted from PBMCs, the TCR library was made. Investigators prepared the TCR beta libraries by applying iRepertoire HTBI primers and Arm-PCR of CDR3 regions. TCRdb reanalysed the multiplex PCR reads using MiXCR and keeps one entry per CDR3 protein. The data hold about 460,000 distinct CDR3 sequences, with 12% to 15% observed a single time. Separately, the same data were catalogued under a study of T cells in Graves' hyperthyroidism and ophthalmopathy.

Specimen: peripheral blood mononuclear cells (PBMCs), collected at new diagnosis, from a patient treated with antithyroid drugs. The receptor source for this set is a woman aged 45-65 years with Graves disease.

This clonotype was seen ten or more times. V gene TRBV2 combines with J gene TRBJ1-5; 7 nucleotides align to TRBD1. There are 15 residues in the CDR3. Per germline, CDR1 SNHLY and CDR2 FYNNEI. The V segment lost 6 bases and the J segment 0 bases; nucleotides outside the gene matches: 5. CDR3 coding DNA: TGTGCCAGCAGCCCTGGGACAGCTAGCAATCAGCCCCAGCATTTT. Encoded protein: CASSPGTASNQPQHF.

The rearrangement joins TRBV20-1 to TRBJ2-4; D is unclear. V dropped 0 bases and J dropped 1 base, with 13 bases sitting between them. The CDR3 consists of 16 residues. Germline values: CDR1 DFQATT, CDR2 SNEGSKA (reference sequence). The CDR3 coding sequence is TGCAGTGCTAGAGATACAGCGCCCTACGCCAAAAACATTCAGTACTTC. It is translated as CSARDTAPYAKNIQYF.

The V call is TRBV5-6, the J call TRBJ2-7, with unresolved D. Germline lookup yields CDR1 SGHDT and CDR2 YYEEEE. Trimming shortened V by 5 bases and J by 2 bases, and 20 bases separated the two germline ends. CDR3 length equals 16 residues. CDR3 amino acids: CASSYRVRPDAYEQYF. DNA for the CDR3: TGTGCCAGCAGTTACCGAGTTCGCCCGGACGCCTACGAGCAGTACTTC.

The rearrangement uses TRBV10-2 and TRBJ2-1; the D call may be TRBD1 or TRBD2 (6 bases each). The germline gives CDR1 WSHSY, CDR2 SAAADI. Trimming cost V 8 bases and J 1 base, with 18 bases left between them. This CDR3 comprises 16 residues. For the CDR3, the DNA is TGCGCCAGCGGCCTAGGGGGGAGAATATCCTACAATGAGCAGTTCTTC. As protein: CASGLGGRISYNEQFF.

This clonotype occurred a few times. CDR3 bases: TGTGCCACCAGACAGGGACCTGCAGGCGGAAACACCATATATTTT. It translates to CATRQGPAGGNTIYF. The chain uses TRBV6-1 and TRBJ1-3, with 7 bases lining up with TRBD1. This CDR3 comprises 15 residues. CDR1 MNHNS and CDR2 SASEGT come from the germline V gene. Losses at the gene ends were 10 bases for V and 4 bases for J; bases not matched to a gene: 13.

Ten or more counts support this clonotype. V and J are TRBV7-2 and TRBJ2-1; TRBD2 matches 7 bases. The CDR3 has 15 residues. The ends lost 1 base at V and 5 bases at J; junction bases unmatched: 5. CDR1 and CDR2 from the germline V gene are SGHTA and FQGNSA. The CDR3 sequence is CASSLVGTTDNEQFF. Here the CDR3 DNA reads TGTGCCAGCAGCTTAGTGGGGACTACTGACAATGAGCAGTTCTTC.

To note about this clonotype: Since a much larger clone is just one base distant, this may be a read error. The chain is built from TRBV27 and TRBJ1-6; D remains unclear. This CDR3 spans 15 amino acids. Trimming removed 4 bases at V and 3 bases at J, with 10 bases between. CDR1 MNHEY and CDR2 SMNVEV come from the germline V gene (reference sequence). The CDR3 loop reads CASSSENDYNSPLHF. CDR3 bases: TGTGCCAGCAGTTCTGAGAACGACTATAATTCACCCCTCCACTTT.

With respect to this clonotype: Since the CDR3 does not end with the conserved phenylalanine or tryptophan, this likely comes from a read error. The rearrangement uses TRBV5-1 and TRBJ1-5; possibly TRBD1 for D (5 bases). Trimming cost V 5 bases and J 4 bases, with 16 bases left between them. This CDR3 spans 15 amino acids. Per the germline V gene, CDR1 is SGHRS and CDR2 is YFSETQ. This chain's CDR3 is CASRPGTDLNQPQHS. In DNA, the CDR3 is TGCGCCAGCAGACCCGGGACGGACTTGAATCAGCCCCAGCATTCT.

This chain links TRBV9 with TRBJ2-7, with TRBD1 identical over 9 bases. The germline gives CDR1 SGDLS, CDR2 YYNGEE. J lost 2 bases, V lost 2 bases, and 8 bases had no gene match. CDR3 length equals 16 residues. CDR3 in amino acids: CASSVAPGQGTYEQYF. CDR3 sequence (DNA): TGTGCCAGCAGCGTTGCCCCGGGACAGGGTACCTACGAGCAGTACTTC. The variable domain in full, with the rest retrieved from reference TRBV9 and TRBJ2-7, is DSGVTQTPKHLITATGQRVTLRCSPRSGDLSVYWYQQSLDQGLQFLIQYYNGEERAKGNILERFSAQQFPDLHSELNLSSLELGDSALYFCASSVAPGQGTYEQYFGPGTRLTVT.

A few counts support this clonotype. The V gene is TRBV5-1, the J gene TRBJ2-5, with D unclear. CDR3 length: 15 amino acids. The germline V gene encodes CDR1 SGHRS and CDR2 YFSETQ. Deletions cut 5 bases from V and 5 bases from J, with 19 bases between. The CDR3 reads CASREQRGLGETQYF. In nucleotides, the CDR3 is TGCGCCAGCAGGGAGCAGCGAGGCCTGGGGGAGACCCAGTACTTC.

The CDR3 loop is CASSAPQTDRRGNSPLHF. The CDR3 DNA follows: TGTGCCAGCAGCGCACCACAGACGGACAGGCGCGGGAATTCACCCCTCCACTTT. This rearrangement joins TRBV7-9 to TRBJ1-6; the match to TRBD1 covers 7 bases. Trimming took 5 bases from V and 7 from J; bases not matched to a gene: 17. The CDR3 is made up of 18 amino acids. Germline lookup yields CDR1 SEHNR and CDR2 FQNEAQ (reference sequence).

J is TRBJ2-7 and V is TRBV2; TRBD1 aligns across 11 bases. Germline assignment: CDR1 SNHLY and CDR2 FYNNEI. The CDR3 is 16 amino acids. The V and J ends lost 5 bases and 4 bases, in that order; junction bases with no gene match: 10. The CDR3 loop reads CASSRGQGALPYEQYF. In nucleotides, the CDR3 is TGTGCCAGCAGTCGCGGACAGGGGGCCTTACCATACGAGCAGTACTTC. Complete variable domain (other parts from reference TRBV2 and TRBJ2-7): EPEVTQTPSHQVTQMGQEVILRCVPISNHLYFYWYRQILGQKVEFLVSFYNNEISEKSEIFDDQFSVERPDGSNFTLKIRSTKLEDSAMYFCASSRGQGALPYEQYFGPGTRLTVT.

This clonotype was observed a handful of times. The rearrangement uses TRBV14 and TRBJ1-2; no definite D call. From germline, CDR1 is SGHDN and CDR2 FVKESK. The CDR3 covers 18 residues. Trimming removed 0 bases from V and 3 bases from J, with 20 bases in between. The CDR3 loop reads CASSQDRVEASSYYGYTF. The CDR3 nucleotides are TGTGCCAGCAGCCAAGATCGGGTTGAGGCTAGCTCTTACTATGGCTACACCTTC.

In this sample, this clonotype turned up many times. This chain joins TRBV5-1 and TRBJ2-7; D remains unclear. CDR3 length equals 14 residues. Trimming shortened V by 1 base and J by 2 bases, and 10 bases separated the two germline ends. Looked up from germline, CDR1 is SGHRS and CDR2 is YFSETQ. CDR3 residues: CASSLYDGAYEQYF. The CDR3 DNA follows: TGCGCCAGCAGCTTGTATGACGGAGCCTACGAGCAGTACTTC.

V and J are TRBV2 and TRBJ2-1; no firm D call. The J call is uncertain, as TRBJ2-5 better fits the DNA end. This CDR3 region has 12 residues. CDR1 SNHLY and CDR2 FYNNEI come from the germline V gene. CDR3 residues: CASSVITPTQYF. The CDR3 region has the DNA TGTGCCAGCAGTGTGATTACTCCGACCCAGTACTTC.

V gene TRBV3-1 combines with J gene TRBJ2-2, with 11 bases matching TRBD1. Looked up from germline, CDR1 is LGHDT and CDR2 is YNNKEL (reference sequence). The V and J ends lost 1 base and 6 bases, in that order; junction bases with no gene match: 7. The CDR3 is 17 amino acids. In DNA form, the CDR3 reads TGTGCCAGCAGCCAAGGCTCGGGACAGGGGGGAGCCGGGGAGCTGTTTTTT. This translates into CASSQGSGQGGAGELFF.